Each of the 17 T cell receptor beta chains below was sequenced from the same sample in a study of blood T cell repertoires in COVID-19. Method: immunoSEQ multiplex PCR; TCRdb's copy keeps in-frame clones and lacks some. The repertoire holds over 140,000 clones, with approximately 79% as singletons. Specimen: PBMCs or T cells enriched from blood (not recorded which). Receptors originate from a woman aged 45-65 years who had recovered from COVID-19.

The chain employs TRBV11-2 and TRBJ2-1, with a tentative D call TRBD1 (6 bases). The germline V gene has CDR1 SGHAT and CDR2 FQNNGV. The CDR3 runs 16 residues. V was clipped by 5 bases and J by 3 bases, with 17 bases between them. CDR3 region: CASSPGVGANYNEQFF. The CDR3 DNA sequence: TGTGCCAGCAGCCCAGGGGTGGGGGCAAACTACAATGAGCAGTTCTTC.

The CDR3 here is CASSLGLAGRNNEQFF. The CDR3 nucleotides are TGCGCCAGCAGCTTGGGGCTAGCGGGTAGAAACAATGAGCAGTTCTTC. The chain combines TRBV5-1 with TRBJ2-1, with 8 bases that match TRBD2. The ends lost 0 bases at V and 5 bases at J; junction bases unmatched: 7. Germline CDR1 and CDR2: SGHRS and YFSETQ. CDR3 size: 16 residues.

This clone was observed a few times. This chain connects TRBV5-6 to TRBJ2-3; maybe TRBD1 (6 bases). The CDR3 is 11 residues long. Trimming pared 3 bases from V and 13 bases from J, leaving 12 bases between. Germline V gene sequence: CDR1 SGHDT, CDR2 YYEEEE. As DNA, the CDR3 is TGTGCCAGCAGCTGGGACACAGAGAAGTATTTT. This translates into CASSWDTEKYF. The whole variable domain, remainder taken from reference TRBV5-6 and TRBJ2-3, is DAGVTQSPTHLIKTRGQQVTLRCSPKSGHDTVSWYQQALGQGPQFIFQYYEEEERQRGNFPDRFSGHQFPNYSSELNVNALLLGDSALYLCASSWDTEKYFGPGTRLTVL.

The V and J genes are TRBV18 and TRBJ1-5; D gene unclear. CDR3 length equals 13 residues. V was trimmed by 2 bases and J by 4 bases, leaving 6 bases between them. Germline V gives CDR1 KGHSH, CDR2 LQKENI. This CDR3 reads CASSPGLNQPQHF. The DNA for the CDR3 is TGTGCCAGCTCACCAGGGCTGAATCAGCCCCAGCATTTT.

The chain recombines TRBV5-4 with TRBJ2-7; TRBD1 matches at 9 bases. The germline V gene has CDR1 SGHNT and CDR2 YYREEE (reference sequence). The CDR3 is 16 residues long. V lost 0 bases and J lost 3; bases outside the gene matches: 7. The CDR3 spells CASSLGAPGQGYEQYF. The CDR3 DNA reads TGTGCCAGCAGCTTGGGGGCCCCGGGACAGGGCTACGAGCAGTACTTC.

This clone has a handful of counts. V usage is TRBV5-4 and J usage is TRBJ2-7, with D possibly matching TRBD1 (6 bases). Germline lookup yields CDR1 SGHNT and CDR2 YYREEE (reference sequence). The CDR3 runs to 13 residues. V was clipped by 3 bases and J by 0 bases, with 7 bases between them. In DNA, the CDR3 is TGTGCCAGCAGCTCGACAGGCTCCTACGAGCAGTACTTC. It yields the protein CASSSTGSYEQYF.

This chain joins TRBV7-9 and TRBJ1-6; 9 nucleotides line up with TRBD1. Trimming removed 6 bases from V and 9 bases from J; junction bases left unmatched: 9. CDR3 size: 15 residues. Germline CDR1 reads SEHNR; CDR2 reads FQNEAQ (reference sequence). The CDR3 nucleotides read TGTGCCAGCAGTAGGGACAGGGTGTTGCTTTCACCCCTCCACTTT. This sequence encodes CASSRDRVLLSPLHF.

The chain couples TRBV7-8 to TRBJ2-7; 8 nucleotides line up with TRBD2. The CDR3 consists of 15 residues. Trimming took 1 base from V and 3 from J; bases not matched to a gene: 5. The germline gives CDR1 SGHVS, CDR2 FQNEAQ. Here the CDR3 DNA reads TGTGCCAGCAGCTTAGGCGCCGGGACTAGCTACGAGCAGTACTTC. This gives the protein CASSLGAGTSYEQYF.

In DNA form, the CDR3 reads TGTGCCAGCCGACAGGGGGACCTGGGGGGAAACACCATATATTTT. Protein product: CASRQGDLGGNTIYF. The chain combines TRBV19 with TRBJ1-3, with 9 bases that match TRBD1. This CDR3 contains 15 residues. From germline, CDR1 is LNHDA and CDR2 SQIVND (reference sequence). V lost 9 bases, J lost 4 bases, and 10 bases stayed unmatched.

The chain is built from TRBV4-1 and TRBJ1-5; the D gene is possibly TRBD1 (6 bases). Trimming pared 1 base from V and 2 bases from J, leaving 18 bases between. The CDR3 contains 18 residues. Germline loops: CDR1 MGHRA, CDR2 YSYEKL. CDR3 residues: CASSQGGQTLRGNQPQHF. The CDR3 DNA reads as TGCGCCAGCAGCCAAGGTGGACAGACCCTTAGGGGCAATCAGCCCCAGCATTTT.

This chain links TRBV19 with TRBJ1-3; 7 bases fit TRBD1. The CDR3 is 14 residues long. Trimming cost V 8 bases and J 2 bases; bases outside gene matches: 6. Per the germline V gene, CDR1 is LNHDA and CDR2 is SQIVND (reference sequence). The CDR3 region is CASRRGTAGNTIYF. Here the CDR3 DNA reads TGTGCCAGTCGACGTGGGACAGCTGGAAACACCATATATTTT.

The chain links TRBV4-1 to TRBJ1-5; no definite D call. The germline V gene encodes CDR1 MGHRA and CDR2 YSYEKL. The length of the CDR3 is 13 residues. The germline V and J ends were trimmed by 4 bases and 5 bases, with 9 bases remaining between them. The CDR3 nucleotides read TGCGCCAGCAGCCGTTTTCGGGATCAGCCCCAGCATTTT. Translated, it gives CASSRFRDQPQHF.

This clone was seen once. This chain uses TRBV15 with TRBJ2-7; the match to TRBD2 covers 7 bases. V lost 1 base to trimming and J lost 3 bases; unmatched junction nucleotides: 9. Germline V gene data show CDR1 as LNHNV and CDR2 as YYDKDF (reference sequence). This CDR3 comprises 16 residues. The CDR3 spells CATSRGGRAVVYEQYF. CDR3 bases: TGTGCCACCAGCAGAGGGGGGAGGGCAGTAGTCTACGAGCAGTACTTC.

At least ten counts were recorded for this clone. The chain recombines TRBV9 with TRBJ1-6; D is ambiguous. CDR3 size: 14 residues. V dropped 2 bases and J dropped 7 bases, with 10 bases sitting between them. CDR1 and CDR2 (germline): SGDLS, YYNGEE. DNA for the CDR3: TGTGCCAGCAGCGTGGGTGACACCAATTCACCCCTCCACTTT. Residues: CASSVGDTNSPLHF. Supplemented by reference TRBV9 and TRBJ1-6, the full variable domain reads DSGVTQTPKHLITATGQRVTLRCSPRSGDLSVYWYQQSLDQGLQFLIQYYNGEERAKGNILERFSAQQFPDLHSELNLSSLELGDSALYFCASSVGDTNSPLHFGNGTRLTVT.

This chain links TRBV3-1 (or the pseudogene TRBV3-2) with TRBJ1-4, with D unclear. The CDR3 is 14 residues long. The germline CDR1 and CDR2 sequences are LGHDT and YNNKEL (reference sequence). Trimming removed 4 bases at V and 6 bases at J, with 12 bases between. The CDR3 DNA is TGTGCCAGCAGCCGTCGCGGGCAAGATGAAAAACTGTTTTTT. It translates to CASSRRGQDEKLFF.

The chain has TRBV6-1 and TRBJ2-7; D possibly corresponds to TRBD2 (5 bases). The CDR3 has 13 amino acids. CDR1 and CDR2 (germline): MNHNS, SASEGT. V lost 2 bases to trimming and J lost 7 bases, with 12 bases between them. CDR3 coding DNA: TGTGCCAGCAGTGAACGGATCACGGGAGAGCAGTACTTC. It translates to CASSERITGEQYF.

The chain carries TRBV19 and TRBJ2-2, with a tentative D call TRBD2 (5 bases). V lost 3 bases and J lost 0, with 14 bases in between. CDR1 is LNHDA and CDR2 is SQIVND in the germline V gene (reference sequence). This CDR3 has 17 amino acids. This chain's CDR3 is CASSMLRARTNTGELFF. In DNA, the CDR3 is TGTGCCAGTAGTATGTTGAGGGCCCGTACGAACACCGGGGAGCTGTTTTTT.